One and the same sample provided the 21 T cell receptor beta chains below, sequenced in a study of PD-L1 blockade in urothelial cancer (TCRdb year 2017). Read against the paper, the sample's time point label means: pretreatment peripheral blood. Preparation of the library involved the immunoSEQ multiplex PCR assay. The table was pulled from immuneACCESS by TCRdb, which kept in-frame rearrangements only. Such tables lose some clones; where checked, under half of the loss comes from unresolved V genes, and the rest has no known cause. In all, the sample holds 70,000 or so clones, and about 90% of those were seen once. Approximately 4.5% of the sample is in the top ten clones. The sequences come from PBMCs, collected around atezolizumab (anti-PD-L1) treatment. The receptor set was obtained from a man in his sixties or seventies with urothelial cancer.

This chain joins TRBV5-4 and TRBJ2-5, with 10 bases matching TRBD2. CDR3 length: 16 residues. The J segment lost 5 bases and the V segment lost 0 bases, leaving 7 bases of the junction unmatched. Germline loops: CDR1 SGHNT, CDR2 YYREEE (reference sequence). Here the CDR3 reads CASSLASGRGGETQYF. DNA of the CDR3: TGTGCCAGCAGCTTGGCTAGCGGGAGAGGGGGGGAGACCCAGTACTTC. Full variable domain (rest looked up from reference TRBV5-4 and TRBJ2-5): ETGVTQSPTHLIKTRGQQVTLRCSSQSGHNTVSWYQQALGQGPQFIFQYYREEENGRGNFPPRFSGLQFPNYSSELNVNALELDDSALYLCASSLASGRGGETQYFGPGTRLLVL.

The chain's CDR3 is CASSERLSTDTDTQYF. The CDR3 DNA is TGTGCCAGCAGTGAGAGACTTTCGACCGACACAGATACGCAGTATTTT. The rearrangement links TRBV6-1 to TRBJ2-3; D gene unclear. In germline, CDR1 is MNHNS, CDR2 SASEGT. CDR3 length equals 16 residues. V was pared by 3 bases and J by 2 bases, with 15 bases between.

This chain uses TRBV7-3 with TRBJ2-3; perhaps TRBD1 as D (6 bases). Per germline, CDR1 SGHTA and CDR2 FQGTGA. The CDR3 is 14 amino acids. V lost 6 bases to trimming and J lost 0 bases, with 10 bases between them. Here the CDR3 reads CASSSGVSTDTQYF. The CDR3 DNA reads TGTGCCAGCAGTTCAGGGGTTAGCACAGATACGCAGTATTTT.

The chain links TRBV27 to TRBJ2-1; 9 bases are a match to TRBD2. This CDR3 has 16 residues. The trim removed 0 bases at V and 4 bases at J, leaving 4 bases unmatched. Looked up from germline, CDR1 is MNHEY and CDR2 is SMNVEV (reference sequence). The CDR3 spells CASSLSAGGSYNEQFF. The CDR3 region has the DNA TGTGCCAGCAGTTTATCGGCGGGAGGGTCTTACAATGAGCAGTTCTTC.

The CDR3: CASSPGLAVETQYF. CDR3 bases: TGTGCCAGCAGTCCGGGACTAGCGGTAGAGACCCAGTACTTC. The chain uses TRBV2 and TRBJ2-5, with 11 nucleotides matching TRBD2. This CDR3 is 14 amino acids long. Germline V gene data show CDR1 as SNHLY and CDR2 as FYNNEI. V was clipped by 5 bases and J by 4 bases; unmatched bases: 3.

The chain uses TRBV7-9 and TRBJ2-7, with TRBD1 matching over 7 bases. The CDR3 contains 15 residues. Germline CDR1 reads SEHNR; CDR2 reads FQNEAQ (reference sequence). The V segment lost 5 bases and the J segment 7 bases; nucleotides outside the gene matches: 14. CDR3 DNA sequence: TGTGCCAGCAGCGGACCCGGACAGGTAAAGGAAGAGCAGTACTTC. Its protein is CASSGPGQVKEEQYF.

Written as DNA, the CDR3 is TGTGCCAGCATCAAAGACCCGGACAGGATTAACACTGAAGCTTTCTTT. Protein: CASIKDPDRINTEAFF. The rearrangement uses TRBV5-4 and TRBJ1-1; 7 nucleotides agree with TRBD1. Germline-derived CDR1 and CDR2 are SGHNT and YYREEE (reference sequence). The CDR3 has 16 residues. Trimming removed 6 bases from V and 2 bases from J; junction bases left unmatched: 13.

The chain couples TRBV19 to TRBJ1-5; no firm D call. V was trimmed by 2 bases and J by 4 bases, leaving 12 bases between them. Germline assignment: CDR1 LNHDA and CDR2 SQIVND (reference sequence). The CDR3 is 15 amino acids. This chain's CDR3 is CASSIIVSPNQPQHF. CDR3 DNA sequence: TGTGCCAGTAGTATAATAGTTTCCCCTAATCAGCCCCAGCATTTT.

CDR3 coding DNA: TGCGCCAGCAGCTCCCGGACTAGCGGGACGTACACTAGCACAGATACGCAGTATTTT. Translated: CASSSRTSGTYTSTDTQYF. The chain couples TRBV5-1 to TRBJ2-3, with 12 nucleotides matching TRBD2. The length of the CDR3 is 19 residues. V gave up 3 bases and J gave up 0 bases; unmatched junction bases: 11. The germline gives CDR1 SGHRS, CDR2 YFSETQ.

The chain joins TRBV5-1 to TRBJ2-6; a possible D gene is TRBD2 (7 bases). Germline lookup yields CDR1 SGHRS and CDR2 YFSETQ. This CDR3 has 15 residues. Trimming shortened V by 7 bases and J by 2 bases, and 13 bases separated the two germline ends. The CDR3 region is CASWRGGTGANVLTF. In nucleotides, the CDR3 is TGCGCCAGCTGGAGGGGGGGGACTGGGGCCAACGTCCTGACTTTC.

The chain carries TRBV9 and TRBJ2-4, with 12 bases lining up with TRBD2. The CDR3 runs 16 residues. Germline assignment: CDR1 SGDLS and CDR2 YYNGEE. V shed 8 bases and J 3 bases; nucleotides not matched to a gene: 9. CDR3 region: CARKTSGGGGKNIQYF. The CDR3 region has the DNA TGTGCCAGGAAGACTAGCGGGGGAGGAGGCAAAAACATTCAGTACTTC.

The V gene is TRBV19, the J gene TRBJ2-3, with 15 bases aligning to TRBD2. V dropped 1 base and J dropped 10; count of bases not matched to a gene: 9. Germline V lookup: CDR1 LNHDA, CDR2 SQIVND (reference sequence). This CDR3 region has 17 residues. For the CDR3, the DNA is TGTGCCAGTAGTATAGCCCGGACTAGCGGGAGGGGCATGGCGCAGTATTTT. It translates to CASSIARTSGRGMAQYF.

This chain links TRBV10-3 with TRBJ1-2, with D possibly being TRBD1 (5 bases). The CDR3 is made up of 15 amino acids. From germline, CDR1 is ENHRY and CDR2 SYGVKD. The germline V and J ends were trimmed by 4 bases and 7 bases, with 19 bases remaining between them. DNA for the CDR3: TGTGCCATCAGTGTCTCGGGGGACGGGGCTGGTGGCTACACCTTC. This sequence encodes CAISVSGDGAGGYTF.

This sequence joins TRBV27 and TRBJ2-1; 14 nucleotides agree with TRBD2. The V segment lost 2 bases and the J segment 1 base; nucleotides outside the gene matches: 4. The CDR3 loop spans 18 amino acids. Germline V gene sequence: CDR1 MNHEY, CDR2 SMNVEV (reference sequence). This CDR3 is CASSLEGTSGRSYNEQFF. In DNA, the CDR3 is TGTGCCAGCAGTTTAGAGGGGACTAGCGGGAGATCCTACAATGAGCAGTTCTTC.

This chain links TRBV27 with TRBJ2-3; D not resolved. The CDR3 has 15 amino acids. The V end was cut by 2 bases, the J end by 0 bases, with 9 bases between. Germline assignment: CDR1 MNHEY and CDR2 SMNVEV (reference sequence). The CDR3 sequence is CASSLVRSSTDTQYF. The CDR3 DNA follows: TGTGCCAGCAGTTTAGTCCGGTCTAGCACAGATACGCAGTATTTT.

CDR3 in amino acids: CASSEPGLAETQYF. The CDR3 DNA follows: TGTGCCAGCAGTGAGCCGGGACTAGCGGAGACCCAGTACTTC. This chain uses TRBV25-1 with TRBJ2-5; 10 nucleotides align to TRBD2. Looked up from germline, CDR1 is MGHDK and CDR2 is SYGVNS. V dropped 3 bases and J dropped 5; count of bases not matched to a gene: 3. There are 14 residues in the CDR3.

The genes are TRBV11-2 and TRBJ2-7, with a weak D call TRBD1 (6 bases). This CDR3 contains 15 residues. Trimming left V 1 base short and J 4 bases short, with 14 bases between. The germline gives CDR1 SGHAT, CDR2 FQNNGV. The chain's CDR3 is CASSLAGVVVYEQYF. In nucleotides, the CDR3 is TGTGCCAGCAGCTTAGCAGGGGTTGTTGTGTACGAGCAGTACTTC.

The chain has TRBV7-3 and TRBJ2-2; unclear D gene. Germline V gene sequence: CDR1 SGHTA, CDR2 FQGTGA. With 2 bases removed from V and 2 bases from J, the gap between germline ends came to 6 bases. CDR3 length equals 14 residues. The DNA of the CDR3 is TGTGCCAGCAGCTTATTACTCAACACCGGGGAGCTGTTTTTT. Translated: CASSLLLNTGELFF.

The V gene is TRBV7-3, the J gene TRBJ2-3; TRBD2 agrees at 7 bases. Per germline, CDR1 SGHTA and CDR2 FQGTGA. The CDR3 length is 19 residues. V lost 5 bases and J lost 0; bases outside the gene matches: 17. The CDR3 sequence is CASSPSLFGGRSSTDTQYF. The CDR3 coding sequence is TGTGCCAGCAGCCCATCACTTTTCGGGGGGAGATCTAGCACAGATACGCAGTATTTT.

The CDR3 region is CAISEGVPQGTEAFF. The CDR3 DNA is TGTGCCATCAGTGAAGGGGTCCCCCAGGGCACTGAAGCTTTCTTT. The V and J genes are TRBV10-3 and TRBJ1-1; perhaps TRBD1 as D (5 bases). CDR3 length equals 15 residues. V lost 3 bases and J 4 bases, leaving 15 bases between the germline ends. CDR1 is ENHRY and CDR2 is SYGVKD in the germline V gene.

This rearrangement joins TRBV27 to TRBJ1-2, with TRBD1 matching over 11 bases. CDR1 MNHEY and CDR2 SMNVEV come from the germline V gene (reference sequence). J was trimmed by 2 bases and V by 8 bases; bases with no gene match: 1. CDR3 length: 13 amino acids. The chain's CDR3 is CASRDRGNYGYTF. CDR3 sequence (DNA): TGTGCCAGCCGGGACAGGGGGAACTATGGCTACACCTTC.